This is a list of T cell receptor beta chains from one sample in a study of early T cells in non-severe SARS-CoV-2 infection. TCRdb reanalysed the 5' RACE reads using MiXCR and keeps one entry per CDR3 protein. The profile shows around 80,000 distinct CDR3 sequences, roughly 12% of them singletons. The sequenced sample was whole blood. The origin of the receptors is an adult who was a healthcare worker with PCR-confirmed SARS-CoV-2 infection or an uninfected control (not recorded which). The CDR3 runs from the conserved cysteine through the conserved F or W. Each record gives: CDR3 DNA, CDR3 protein, clone size, J gene, D gene, V gene. The D gene is left open where the match is weak. Some rows mark clone size as missing; the rest say once, few, many or name a class of expanded clone.

TGTGCCAGCAGTGCCCTCTCTGCCACAGATACGCAGTATTTT	CASSALSATDTQYF	few	TRBJ2-3	NA	TRBV27
TGTGCCAGCAGCTTAAGCCGGGAGGGTGAAAAACTGTTTTTT	CASSLSREGEKLFF	many	TRBJ1-4	NA	TRBV7-9
TGTGCCAGTAGTATTATCTCTAGCGCGAACAATGAGCAGTTCTTC	CASSIISSANNEQFF	NA	TRBJ2-1	NA	TRBV19
TGCAGTGCTAGCCCTCTACAGGGGAGCACACACACGTCAGATACGCAGTATTTT	CSASPLQGSTHTSDTQYF	many	TRBJ2-3	TRBD1	TRBV20-1
TGTGCCAGCAGCCAAGATAGGCTCGGAGCGAAAAAGGGGCAGTATTTT	CASSQDRLGAKKGQYF	once	TRBJ2-3	NA	TRBV3-1
TGTGCCAGCACCGGTTGGCAGGGCCAGCCCCAGCATTTT	CASTGWQGQPQHF	many	TRBJ1-5	NA	TRBV7-9
TGCGCCAGCAGCCCCGGAGGGGAGGGAACAGATACGCAGTATTTT	CASSPGGEGTDTQYF	few	TRBJ2-3	TRBD2	TRBV5-1
TGCAGCGGGGGACAGGGGTACCCCTACGAGCAGTACTTC	CSGGQGYPYEQYF	NA	TRBJ2-7	TRBD1	TRBV29-1
TGCGCCAGCAGCTCCCCCCAGTTCGGGAGCACCTACGAGCAGTACTTC	CASSSPQFGSTYEQYF	NA	TRBJ2-7	NA	TRBV5-1
TGCAGTGCTAGGGGGGTAGGACTAGAGCAGTTCTTC	CSARGVGLEQFF	NA	TRBJ2-1	NA	TRBV20-1
TGTGCCAGCACCTGGAGCGGGAGCTCCTACAATGAGCAGTTCTTC	CASTWSGSSYNEQFF	NA	TRBJ2-1	TRBD2	TRBV27
TGTGCCAGCACCTTTGCTCAGTCACGGAGTGAAAAACTGTTTTTT	CASTFAQSRSEKLFF	few	TRBJ1-4	NA	TRBV28
TGTGCCAGCAGCTCTAGGGGACTAGCGGGAGACAATGAGCAGTTCTTC	CASSSRGLAGDNEQFF	NA	TRBJ2-1	TRBD2	TRBV9
TGCGCCAGCAGCATAAGCGGGAGGGCCTTTGATACGCAGTATTTT	CASSISGRAFDTQYF	many	TRBJ2-3	TRBD2	TRBV5-1
TGTGCCAGCTCACCACCTGCTTTCACAGATACGCAGTATTTT	CASSPPAFTDTQYF	many	TRBJ2-3	NA	TRBV18